This T cell receptor (beta chain) was retrieved from a study of blood T cell repertoires in COVID-19. On the study more broadly: Researchers got acute and convalescent COVID-19 samples from the United States, Italy and Spain. Sources were T cells, B-cell-depleted T cells, or PBMCs; the material itself was cDNA or gDNA.

The CDR3 runs to 17 residues. V dropped 0 bases and J dropped 4 bases, with 20 bases sitting between them. The V gene's germline CDR1 is SGHDT and CDR2 YYEEEE. Per the study methods: From reference gene primer amplification, estimates of nucleated cell counts were derived. Measured with immunoSEQ multiplex PCR; TCRdb has only the in-frame clones, and not every one. V and J calls and clone size are those listed in that table; D and trimming were worked out from the DNA. The repertoire includes 100,000 to 150,000 clones, around 82% of them detected once, and around 13% sits in the top ten. Material for sequencing was peripheral blood. The chain joins TRBV5-6 to TRBJ2-7; tentative D call: TRBD1 (6 bases). This receptor was obtained from a woman under 40 who had recovered from COVID-19. Here the CDR3 reads CASSLAYKGATGYEQYF. Written as DNA, the CDR3 is TGTGCCAGCAGCTTGGCTTATAAAGGGGCAACAGGGTACGAGCAGTACTTC.